This T cell receptor (beta chain) stems from a study of blood T cell repertoires in COVID-19. Across the study: The samples span acute and convalescent COVID-19 from the United States, Italy and Spain. The cDNA or gDNA used as material had been derived from T cells, B-cell-depleted T cells, or PBMCs.

Germline lookup yields CDR1 SGHRS and CDR2 YFSETQ. Germline trimming cut 3 bases from V and 8 bases from J; bases unmatched to any gene: 9. CDR3 length equals 15 residues. Per the original methods: Reference gene primer amplification in the assay estimated nucleated cell counts. Data came from immunoSEQ multiplex PCR; TCRdb stores just in-frame clones and leaves some out. V and J calls and clone size are those listed in that table; D and trimming were worked out from the DNA. Of 80,000 or so clones listed, 80% to 85% are singletons. Input material: peripheral blood. The source is an older man with acute or convalescent COVID-19. The rearrangement uses TRBV5-1 and TRBJ1-2; TRBD1 agrees at 11 bases. CDR3 residues: CASSSPDRGQGGYTF. In DNA form, the CDR3 reads TGCGCCAGCAGCTCACCGGACAGGGGGCAAGGCGGCTACACCTTC. The full variable domain, in which reference TRBV5-1 and TRBJ1-2 provide the parts outside the CDR3, is KAGVTQTPRYLIKTRGQQVTLSCSPISGHRSVSWYQQTPGQGLQFLFEYFSETQRNKGNFPGRFSGRQFSNSRSEMNVSTLELGDSALYLCASSSPDRGQGGYTFGSGTRLTVV.